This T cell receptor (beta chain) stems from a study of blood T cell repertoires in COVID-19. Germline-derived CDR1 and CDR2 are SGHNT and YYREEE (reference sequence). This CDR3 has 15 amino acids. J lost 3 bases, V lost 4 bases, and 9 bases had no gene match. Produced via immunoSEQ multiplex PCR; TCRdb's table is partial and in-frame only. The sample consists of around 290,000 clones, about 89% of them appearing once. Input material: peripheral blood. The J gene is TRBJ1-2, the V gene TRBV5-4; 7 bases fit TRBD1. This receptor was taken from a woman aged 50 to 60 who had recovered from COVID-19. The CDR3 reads CASSLGTVGDYGYTF. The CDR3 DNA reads TGTGCCAGCAGCCTGGGGACAGTAGGTGACTATGGCTACACCTTC.